Below are 15 T cell receptor beta chains sequenced from a single sample in a study of blood T cell repertoires in COVID-19. Sequencing was performed with immunoSEQ multiplex PCR; in TCRdb, only in-frame clones are kept and a portion is missing. This sample has 250,000 to 300,000 clones, with 65% to 90% found just once. The sample was peripheral blood. Receptors originate from a woman aged 60-75 years with active or convalescent COVID-19.

The V gene is TRBV5-8, the J gene TRBJ1-4; no firm D call. V was trimmed by 4 bases and J by 0 bases, leaving 7 bases between them. CDR3 length equals 14 residues. Germline loops: CDR1 SGHTS, CDR2 YDEGEE. CDR3 DNA: TGTGCCAGCAGCCGTCTCGCAACTAATGAAAAACTGTTTTTT. Amino acid sequence: CASSRLATNEKLFF.

In nucleotides, the CDR3 is TGTGCCAGCAGCCAAGAATTGGCGGGGCGTCTTGGAAACACCATATATTTT. Its protein product is CASSQELAGRLGNTIYF. V and J are TRBV3-1 (or the pseudogene TRBV3-2) and TRBJ1-3; possible D gene TRBD1, 5 bases. Germline-derived CDR1 and CDR2 are LGHDT and YNNKEL (reference sequence). The CDR3 spans 17 residues. Trimming removed 0 bases at V and 3 bases at J, with 15 bases between.

This clone was counted a single time. This chain uses TRBV6-2 or TRBV6-3 with TRBJ2-4, with TRBD1 matching 9 bases. Trimming took 4 bases from V and 2 from J; bases not matched to a gene: 6. The CDR3 has 16 amino acids. The germline V gene has CDR1 MNHEY and CDR2 SVGEGT. Here the CDR3 reads CASSFEQGATKNIQYF. In DNA form, the CDR3 reads TGTGCCAGCAGTTTCGAACAGGGGGCAACCAAAAACATTCAGTACTTC.

CDR3: CASSQGTSGGKDTQYF. For the CDR3, the DNA is TGTGCCAGCAGCCAAGGGACTAGCGGGGGGAAAGATACGCAGTATTTT. V and J are TRBV7-9 and TRBJ2-3; 15 bases agree with TRBD2. Germline-derived CDR1 and CDR2 are SEHNR and FQNEAQ (reference sequence). The V segment lost 5 bases and the J segment 5 bases; nucleotides outside the gene matches: 5. The CDR3 spans 16 residues.

This clone was seen once. The CDR3 reads CASSQGVQGSTDTQYF. In nucleotides, the CDR3 is TGCGCCAGCAGCCAAGGAGTTCAGGGGAGCACAGATACGCAGTATTTT. The chain employs TRBV4-3 and TRBJ2-3; D might be TRBD1 (6 bases). Trimming left V 1 base short and J 0 bases short, with 11 bases between. This CDR3 has 16 residues. Germline lookup yields CDR1 LGHNA and CDR2 YSLEER.

This chain connects TRBV12-5 to TRBJ1-2, with TRBD1 matching 8 bases. The V gene's germline CDR1 is LGHNT and CDR2 FRNRAP. This CDR3 spans 18 amino acids. The V and J ends lost 0 bases and 5 bases, in that order; junction bases with no gene match: 14. The CDR3 is CASGLVPYPDRVGYGYTF. CDR3 bases: TGTGCTAGTGGTTTGGTACCCTACCCGGACAGGGTGGGATATGGCTACACCTTC.

The chain combines TRBV15 with TRBJ2-3; 12 bases are a match to TRBD2. The CDR3 is 16 amino acids. Germline CDR1 reads LNHNV; CDR2 reads YYDKDF (reference sequence). J gave up 2 bases and V 8 bases, and 8 bases lay outside the gene matches. The CDR3, as DNA: TGTGCCACCGCAAGGACTAGCGGGGCACTCACAGATACGCAGTATTTT. Translated: CATARTSGALTDTQYF.

This chain links TRBV7-9 with TRBJ1-2; 9 bases match TRBD1. V gave up 3 bases and J gave up 8 bases; unmatched junction bases: 7. Per the germline V gene, CDR1 is SEHNR and CDR2 is FQNEAQ (reference sequence). The CDR3 has 14 residues. The CDR3 DNA reads TGTGCCAGCAGCTTCGGGACAGGGTTTAGAGGCTACACCTTC. It codes for CASSFGTGFRGYTF. The full variable domain, completed using reference TRBV7-9 and TRBJ1-2, is DTGVSQNPRHKITKRGQNVTFRCDPISEHNRLYWYRQTLGQGPEFLTYFQNEAQLEKSRLLSDRFSAERPKGSFSTLEIQRTEQGDSAMYLCASSFGTGFRGYTFGSGTRLTVV.

V usage is TRBV3-1 (or the pseudogene TRBV3-2) and J usage is TRBJ1-4; 9 bases align to TRBD1. Unmatched junction bases numbered 9, after V lost 2 bases and J lost 8 bases. Germline CDR1 LGHDT, CDR2 YNNKEL (reference sequence). The CDR3 covers 16 residues. As DNA, the CDR3 is TGTGCCAGCAGCCAAATCAGGGGACAGGGTAACGAAAAACTGTTTTTT. It is translated as CASSQIRGQGNEKLFF.

This clone was counted between two and nine times. The rearrangement joins TRBV7-9 to TRBJ2-5; tentative D call: TRBD2 (6 bases). CDR1 and CDR2 (germline): SEHNR, FQNEAQ (reference sequence). The CDR3 has 13 amino acids. Trimming shortened V by 4 bases and J by 1 base, and 7 bases separated the two germline ends. This chain's CDR3 is CASSWGVQETQYF. The DNA for the CDR3 is TGTGCCAGCAGCTGGGGGGTCCAAGAGACCCAGTACTTC.

This rearrangement joins TRBV24-1 to TRBJ2-2, with 11 positions matching TRBD2. The length of the CDR3 is 15 residues. Germline V lookup: CDR1 KGHDR, CDR2 SFDVKD. V was pared by 7 bases and J by 3 bases, with 3 bases of the junction left unmatched. CDR3 sequence: CATSGGLADTGELFF. The CDR3 bases are TGTGCCACCAGCGGGGGACTAGCGGACACCGGGGAGCTGTTTTTT.

This clone is a singleton in its sample. The chain recombines TRBV6-6 with TRBJ1-2; 8 bases match TRBD1. Trimming removed 5 bases from V and 4 bases from J; junction bases left unmatched: 9. CDR3 length: 15 amino acids. CDR1 MNHNY and CDR2 SVGAGI come from the germline V gene (reference sequence). CDR3 nucleotides: TGTGCCAGCAGTCTAACGACAGGGGCCAGCTATGGCTACACCTTC. Translated, it gives CASSLTTGASYGYTF.

This clone was seen a handful of times. J is TRBJ2-1 and V is TRBV14; the D gene is possibly TRBD2 (6 bases). This CDR3 comprises 14 residues. Trimming left V 2 bases short and J 5 bases short, with 10 bases between. The V gene's germline CDR1 is SGHDN and CDR2 FVKESK. The CDR3 sequence is CASSQSSGDNEQFF. The CDR3 DNA sequence: TGTGCCAGCAGCCAAAGTAGCGGAGACAATGAGCAGTTCTTC.

This chain connects TRBV5-1 to TRBJ1-1; D is perhaps TRBD1 (6 bases). CDR1 and CDR2 from the germline V gene are SGHRS and YFSETQ. The CDR3 runs 14 residues. Trimming took off 4 bases at V and 4 bases at J, with 14 bases between the two ends. CDR3 loop: CASSPGTLGTEAFF. The CDR3 DNA reads as TGCGCCAGCAGCCCTGGGACATTGGGCACTGAAGCTTTCTTT.

The rearrangement links TRBV7-8 to TRBJ2-3; D uncertain. This CDR3 is 16 amino acids long. Trimming left V 4 bases short and J 0 bases short, with 14 bases between. CDR1 and CDR2 from the germline V gene are SGHVS and FQNEAQ. In nucleotides, the CDR3 is TGTGCCAGCAGCTCCCGGCAGGCCTATAGCACAGATACGCAGTATTTT. Protein product: CASSSRQAYSTDTQYF.